This T cell receptor (beta chain) came from a study of T cells expressing NK-cell markers. Across the study: The TCR beta repertoires were obtained from sorted CD3+CD56+NKG2C+, CD3+CD56+NKG2C- and CD3+CD56-NKG2C+ T cells. Regarding the study as a whole: Of CD8+ T cells, 1.0-7.0% belonged to dominant NKG2C+ clonotypes in roughly 6 donors.

The length of the CDR3 is 16 residues. The V gene's germline CDR1 is MDHEN and CDR2 SYDVKM. In the case of this clonotype: The antigen is undetermined.

TCRdb reprocessed the 5' RACE reads; each CDR3 protein has one entry and no DNA is given. This table holds 350,000 to 500,000 distinct CDR3 sequences. J is TRBJ2-1 and V is TRBV28; TCRdb proposes TRBD2, but this gene call is untestable without DNA. The receptor was isolated from a woman aged 18-70 years in good health. The source material was blood T cells: a sorted CD56 or NKG2C T cell subset, CD4+ or CD8+ T cells, or bulk PBMC T cells (not recorded which). Here the CDR3 reads CASRTPLAGGYNEQFF.